This is a list of T cell receptor beta chains from one sample in a study of molecular identifiers for immune sequencing clone quantification. TCRdb itself ran the PCR reads through MiXCR, one entry per CDR3 protein. The repertoire consists of under 600,000 distinct CDR3 sequences, with roughly a fifth occurring once and the leading ten covering approximately 0.84%. Sample: naive CD8+ T cells from blood, with Jurkat cell RNA spiked in. All receptors come from a human donor in good health. Some libraries in this study had Jurkat cell RNA spiked in. Both conserved end residues are trimmed from each CDR3. D genes are given only for firm matches.

d_call j_call cdr3_length v_call cdr3_aa
TRBD2 TRBJ2-7 13 TRBV27 ASSPTGGRAYEQY
TRBD1 TRBJ2-5 13 TRBV9 ASSVFGQGRETQY
. TRBJ2-1 14 TRBV2 ASSENPLYLHNEQF
. TRBJ2-3 13 TRBV4-3 ASSQDPRVSDTQY
. TRBJ1-1 10 TRBV20-1 SARDMGTEAF
TRBD2 TRBJ2-3 14 TRBV28 ASSLFPSGRINTQY
. TRBJ1-1 10 TRBV7-9 ASSSRHIEAF
. TRBJ1-1 11 TRBV27 ASSTGMNTEAF
. TRBJ2-7 14 TRBV4-2 ASIPFLGRITYEQY
. TRBJ2-7 12 TRBV27 ATSKIDRNYEQY
. TRBJ2-7 11 TRBV5-6 ASSLAAAVEQY
TRBD1 TRBJ1-1 12 TRBV29-1 SVEGQGSRTEAF
. TRBJ2-2 14 TRBV27 ASSLDKFSYTGELF
. TRBJ2-3 14 TRBV7-6 ASSLLGSVSTDTQY
TRBD2 TRBJ2-3 14 TRBV5-6 ASSLLLAGHTDTQY
TRBD2 TRBJ2-5 13 TRBV14 ASGQGAGGQETQY
TRBD1 TRBJ2-3 13 TRBV12-3/TRBV12-4 ASTQRQGATDTQY
TRBD1 TRBJ1-1 13 TRBV30 AWSDRGSLNTEAF
. TRBJ2-5 11 TRBV7-9 ASSQDGLETQY
. TRBJ2-3 11 TRBV5-1 ASSLASADTQY
. TRBJ1-2 11 TRBV29-1 SVPEPGPYGYT
TRBD1 TRBJ2-3 10 TRBV7-9 ANGQGTDTQY
. TRBJ2-3 14 TRBV30 AWSVGLGARADTQY
. TRBJ1-1 14 TRBV4-1 ASSQVLAGINTEAF
TRBD2 TRBJ2-5 11 TRBV10-3 AIIGTIQETQY
TRBD1 TRBJ1-5 13 TRBV12-3/TRBV12-4 ASRLTGEEGQPQH
TRBD2 TRBJ2-3 15 TRBV7-9 ACSQAGTSGPTDTQY
. TRBJ2-7 10 TRBV4-1 ASSPRVNEQY
. TRBJ2-1 12 TRBV11-3 ASSARDGHNEQF
. TRBJ2-3 13 TRBV6-1 ASSEVTGITDTQY
. TRBJ1-6 13 TRBV27 ASSLSWQLNSPLH
TRBD1 TRBJ2-7 11 TRBV30 AWRDRGYYEQY
. TRBJ1-2 12 TRBV7-2 ASSLADTGAGYT
. TRBJ2-2 12 TRBV7-6 ASSRDMNTGELF
. TRBJ2-3 11 TRBV7-6 ASSPFSTDTQY
TRBD2 TRBJ2-2 16 TRBV4-3 ASSQDSLASGDTGELF
TRBD2 TRBJ2-3 15 TRBV14 ASSQDFGLAVGDTQY
. TRBJ1-1 10 TRBV11-2 ASSPHSPEAF
. TRBJ2-1 11 TRBV19 ASSTLSYNEQF
. TRBJ1-4 13 TRBV11-1 ASSQPRDNNEKLF
. TRBJ2-3 11 TRBV11-2 ASSGHNTDTQY
. TRBJ2-3 11 TRBV5-1 ASSQGNTDTQY